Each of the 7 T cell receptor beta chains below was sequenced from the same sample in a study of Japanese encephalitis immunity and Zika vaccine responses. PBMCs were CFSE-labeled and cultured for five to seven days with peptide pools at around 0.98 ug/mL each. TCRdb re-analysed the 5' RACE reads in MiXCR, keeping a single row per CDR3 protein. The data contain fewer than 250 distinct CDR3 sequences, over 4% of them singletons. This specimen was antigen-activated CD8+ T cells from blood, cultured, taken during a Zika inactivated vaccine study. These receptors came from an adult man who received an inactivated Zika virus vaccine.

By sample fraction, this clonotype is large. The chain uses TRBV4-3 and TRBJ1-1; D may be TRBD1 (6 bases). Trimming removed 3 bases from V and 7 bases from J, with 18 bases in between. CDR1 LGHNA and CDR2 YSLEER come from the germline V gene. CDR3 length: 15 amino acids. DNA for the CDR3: TGCGCCAGCAGCCAGGATCCGGGACAAGCTAATGAAGCTTTCTTT. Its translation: CASSQDPGQANEAFF.

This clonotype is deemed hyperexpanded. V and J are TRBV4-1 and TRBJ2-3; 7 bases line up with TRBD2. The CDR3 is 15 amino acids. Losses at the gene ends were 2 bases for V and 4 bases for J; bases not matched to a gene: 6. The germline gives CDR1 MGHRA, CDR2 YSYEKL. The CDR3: CASSQMAGEADTQYF. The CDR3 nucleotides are TGCGCCAGCAGCCAAATGGCGGGGGAGGCAGATACGCAGTATTTT.

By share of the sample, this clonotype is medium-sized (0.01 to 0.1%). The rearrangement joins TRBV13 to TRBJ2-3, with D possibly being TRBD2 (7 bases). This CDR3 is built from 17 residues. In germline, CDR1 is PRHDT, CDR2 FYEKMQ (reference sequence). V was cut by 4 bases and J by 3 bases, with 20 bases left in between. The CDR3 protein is CASSSTGAGRGTDTQYF. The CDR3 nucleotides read TGTGCCAGCAGCTCGACGGGAGCGGGGAGGGGGACAGATACGCAGTATTTT.

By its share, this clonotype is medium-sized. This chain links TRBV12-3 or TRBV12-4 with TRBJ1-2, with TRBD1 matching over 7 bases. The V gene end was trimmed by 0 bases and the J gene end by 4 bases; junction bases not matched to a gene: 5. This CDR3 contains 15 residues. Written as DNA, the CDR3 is TGTGCCAGCAGTTTAGCGCATTGGGACAGCTATGGCTACACCTTC. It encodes CASSLAHWDSYGYTF.

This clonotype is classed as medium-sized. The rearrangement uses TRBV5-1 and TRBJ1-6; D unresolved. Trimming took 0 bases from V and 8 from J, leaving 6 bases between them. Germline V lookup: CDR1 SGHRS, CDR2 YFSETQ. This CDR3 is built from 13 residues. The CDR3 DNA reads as TGCGCCAGCAGCTTGGGGCCATATTCACCCCTCCACTTT. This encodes CASSLGPYSPLHF.

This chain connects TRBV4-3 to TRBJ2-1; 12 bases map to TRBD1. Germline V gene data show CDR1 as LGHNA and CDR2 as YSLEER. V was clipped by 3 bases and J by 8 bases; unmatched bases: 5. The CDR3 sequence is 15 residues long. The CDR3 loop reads CASSHLGQGAHEQFF. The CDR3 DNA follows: TGCGCCAGCAGCCATCTGGGACAGGGGGCGCATGAGCAGTTCTTC.

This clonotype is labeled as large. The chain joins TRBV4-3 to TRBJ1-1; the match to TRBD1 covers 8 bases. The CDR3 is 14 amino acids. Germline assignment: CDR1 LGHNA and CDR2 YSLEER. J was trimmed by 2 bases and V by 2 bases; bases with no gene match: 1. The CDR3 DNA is TGCGCCAGCAGCCAAACAGGGGGTAACACTGAAGCTTTCTTT. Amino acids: CASSQTGGNTEAFF.